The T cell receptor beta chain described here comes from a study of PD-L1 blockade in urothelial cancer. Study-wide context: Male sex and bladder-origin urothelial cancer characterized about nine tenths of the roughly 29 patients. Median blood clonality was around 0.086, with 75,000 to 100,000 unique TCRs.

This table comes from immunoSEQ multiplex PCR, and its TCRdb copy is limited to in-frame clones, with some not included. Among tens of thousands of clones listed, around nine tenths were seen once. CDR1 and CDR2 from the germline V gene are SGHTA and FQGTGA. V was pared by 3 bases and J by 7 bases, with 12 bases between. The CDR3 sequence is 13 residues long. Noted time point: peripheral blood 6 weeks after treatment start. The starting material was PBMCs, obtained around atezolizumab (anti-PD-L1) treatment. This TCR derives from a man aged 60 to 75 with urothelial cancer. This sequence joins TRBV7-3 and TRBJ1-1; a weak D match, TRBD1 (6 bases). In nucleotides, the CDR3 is TGTGCCAGCAGCTTTGCGGGGGCTGGTGAAGCTTTCTTT. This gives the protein CASSFAGAGEAFF.